A single sample is the source of the 12 T cell receptor beta chains below, sequenced in a study of beta chain features in type 1 diabetes. Whole-study findings and limits: Type 1 diabetes patients showed a moderate but significant shortening of TCRB CDR3s in all four CD4+ subsets.

As every portion of the isolated RNA was reverse transcribed, the sequencing read expressed TCRB transcripts. This table comes from immunoSEQ multiplex PCR, and its TCRdb copy is limited to in-frame clones, with some not included. The data hold around 250,000 clones, with 24% observed a single time. Their antigen targets remain unknown. Source material: naive CD4+ T cells from blood. Receptors were obtained from a woman between 25 and 40 years old with type 1 diabetes.

Only a few counts were recorded for this clone. The chain combines TRBV4-1 with TRBJ1-5; D is perhaps TRBD1 (6 bases). The CDR3 spans 17 residues. The germline CDR1 and CDR2 sequences are MGHRA and YSYEKL. Trimming took off 3 bases at V and 4 bases at J, with 19 bases between the two ends. The CDR3: CASSHLLTGILNQPQHF. The CDR3, as DNA: TGCGCCAGCAGCCACCTCCTGACAGGAATCCTAAATCAGCCCCAGCATTTT.

The chain is built from TRBV25-1 and TRBJ1-2; no clear D. This CDR3 is built from 13 residues. CDR1 and CDR2 from the germline V gene are MGHDK and SYGVNS. With 3 bases removed from V and 10 bases from J, the gap between germline ends came to 15 bases. CDR3 loop: CASSDPPGSYYTF. The CDR3 DNA reads as TGTGCCAGCAGTGATCCCCCCGGGAGCTACTACACCTTC.

The rearrangement joins TRBV9 to TRBJ2-3; possibly TRBD2 for D (5 bases). Deletions cut 2 bases from V and 3 bases from J, with 10 bases between. CDR3 size: 14 residues. Germline lookup yields CDR1 SGDLS and CDR2 YYNGEE. The CDR3 loop is CASSVLTSTDTQYF. CDR3 coding DNA: TGTGCCAGCAGCGTCCTCACTAGTACAGATACGCAGTATTTT. The complete variable domain, with remaining parts taken from reference TRBV9 and TRBJ2-3, reads DSGVTQTPKHLITATGQRVTLRCSPRSGDLSVYWYQQSLDQGLQFLIQYYNGEERAKGNILERFSAQQFPDLHSELNLSSLELGDSALYFCASSVLTSTDTQYFGPGTRLTVL.

This chain links TRBV5-1 with TRBJ1-2; the match to TRBD1 covers 8 bases. Germline CDR1 and CDR2: SGHRS and YFSETQ. Losses at the gene ends were 0 bases for V and 7 bases for J; bases not matched to a gene: 5. The CDR3 totals 14 residues. The CDR3 bases are TGCGCCAGCAGCTTGGACGTCGACAGGGGTGGCTACACCTTC. Amino acids: CASSLDVDRGGYTF.

As for this clone: Different DNA sequences within this sample yield the same CDR3. This chain joins TRBV9 and TRBJ2-7; tentatively, D is TRBD2 (5 bases). The CDR3 sequence is 14 residues long. The germline CDR1 and CDR2 sequences are SGDLS and YYNGEE. The V and J ends lost 0 bases and 0 bases respectively, with 7 bases between them. The CDR3 DNA reads as TGTGCCAGCAGCGTAGCTACTAGCTCCTACGAGCAGTACTTC. As protein: CASSVATSSYEQYF.

The chain has TRBV28 and TRBJ2-7, with D possibly being TRBD1 (6 bases). Per the germline V gene, CDR1 is MDHEN and CDR2 is SYDVKM. The CDR3 has 15 residues. V was trimmed by 6 bases and J by 6 bases, leaving 21 bases between them. CDR3 nucleotide sequence: TGTGCCAGCAGCTACATCTCCCGGGACAAGAGCGAGCAGTACTTC. Translating gives CASSYISRDKSEQYF.

This clone was seen more than once but under ten times. The chain couples TRBV7-6 to TRBJ2-7; D is ambiguous. Germline V gene data show CDR1 as SGHVS and CDR2 as FNYEAQ. The CDR3 spans 13 residues. The V end was cut by 4 bases, the J end by 0 bases, with 7 bases between. The CDR3 DNA sequence: TGTGCCAGCAGCTCGGGTTCCTCCTACGAGCAGTACTTC. Encoded protein: CASSSGSSYEQYF.

This clone was recorded a few times. The chain links TRBV30 to TRBJ2-7; tentatively, D is TRBD2 (5 bases). The germline gives CDR1 GTSNPN, CDR2 SVGIG (reference sequence). The V gene lost 2 bases and the J gene lost 0 bases, with 11 bases spanning the gap. This CDR3 is 14 amino acids long. The DNA of the CDR3 is TGTGCCTGGAGTCCTGGCGGAGGCTCCTACGAGCAGTACTTC. This gives the protein CAWSPGGGSYEQYF.

This chain connects TRBV6-5 to TRBJ1-2, with 9 bases lining up with TRBD1. Trimming at V came to 10 bases and at J to 7 bases, leaving 10 bases not matched to a gene. Looked up from germline, CDR1 is MNHEY and CDR2 is SVGAGI. The CDR3 loop spans 13 amino acids. CDR3 loop: CATRRGTGSGYTF. In nucleotides, the CDR3 is TGTGCCACCCGAAGGGGGACAGGGAGTGGCTACACCTTC.

This clone was seen a few times. The rearrangement links TRBV6-5 to TRBJ1-1; D gene unclear. Germline CDR1 and CDR2: MNHEY and SVGAGI. This CDR3 has 13 amino acids. Trimming removed 5 bases from V and 4 bases from J, with 11 bases in between. The CDR3 sequence is CASSGQESTEAFF. CDR3 DNA: TGTGCCAGCAGTGGTCAGGAAAGCACTGAAGCTTTCTTT.

In this sample, this clone turned up a few times. This chain links TRBV4-1 with TRBJ2-3; 9 bases fit TRBD1. The CDR3 loop spans 18 amino acids. Losses at the gene ends were 1 base for V and 3 bases for J; bases not matched to a gene: 11. In germline, CDR1 is MGHRA, CDR2 YSYEKL. CDR3 DNA: TGCGCCAGCAGCCAAGGGGCTCTGACAGGGGGGTCGACAGATACGCAGTATTTT. Translated: CASSQGALTGGSTDTQYF.

V and J are TRBV6-5 and TRBJ2-1; perhaps TRBD2 as D (7 bases). The CDR3 consists of 15 residues. CDR1 MNHEY and CDR2 SVGAGI come from the germline V gene. The V end was cut by 6 bases, the J end by 1 base, with 13 bases between. CDR3 region: CASSRGGGSYNEQFF. CDR3 coding DNA: TGTGCCAGCAGCCGAGGGGGGGGGTCCTACAATGAGCAGTTCTTC.